This T cell receptor beta chain appears in the sequencing data of a study of shared clonotypes between healthy human individuals. Per the study methods: ImmunoSEQ output held junction-only sequences without quality scores, so filtering differed. Method: immunoSEQ multiplex PCR; TCRdb's copy keeps in-frame clones and lacks some. Clonal size and the V and J genes are those of that table, whereas D and trimming came from the DNA. This repertoire shows 1.5 million to 2.5 million clones, over 85% found once; its top ten account for around 1%. The naive CD8 fraction comprised CD45RO-negative cells positively selected for CCR7 and excluded terminally differentiated effector memory CD45RA+ cells. The receptor's source is a man aged 18 to 29 in good health. Material for sequencing was naive CD8+ T cells sorted from blood.

CDR3 sequence reads: CASSFDWTLNEQFF. The CDR3 region has the DNA TGTGCCAGTAGTTTTGATTGGACCCTTAATGAGCAGTTCTTC. The rearrangement joins TRBV19 to TRBJ2-1, with D unresolved. The CDR3 has 14 residues. CDR1 LNHDA and CDR2 SQIVND come from the germline V gene (reference sequence). Trimming pared 5 bases from V and 7 bases from J, leaving 15 bases between.